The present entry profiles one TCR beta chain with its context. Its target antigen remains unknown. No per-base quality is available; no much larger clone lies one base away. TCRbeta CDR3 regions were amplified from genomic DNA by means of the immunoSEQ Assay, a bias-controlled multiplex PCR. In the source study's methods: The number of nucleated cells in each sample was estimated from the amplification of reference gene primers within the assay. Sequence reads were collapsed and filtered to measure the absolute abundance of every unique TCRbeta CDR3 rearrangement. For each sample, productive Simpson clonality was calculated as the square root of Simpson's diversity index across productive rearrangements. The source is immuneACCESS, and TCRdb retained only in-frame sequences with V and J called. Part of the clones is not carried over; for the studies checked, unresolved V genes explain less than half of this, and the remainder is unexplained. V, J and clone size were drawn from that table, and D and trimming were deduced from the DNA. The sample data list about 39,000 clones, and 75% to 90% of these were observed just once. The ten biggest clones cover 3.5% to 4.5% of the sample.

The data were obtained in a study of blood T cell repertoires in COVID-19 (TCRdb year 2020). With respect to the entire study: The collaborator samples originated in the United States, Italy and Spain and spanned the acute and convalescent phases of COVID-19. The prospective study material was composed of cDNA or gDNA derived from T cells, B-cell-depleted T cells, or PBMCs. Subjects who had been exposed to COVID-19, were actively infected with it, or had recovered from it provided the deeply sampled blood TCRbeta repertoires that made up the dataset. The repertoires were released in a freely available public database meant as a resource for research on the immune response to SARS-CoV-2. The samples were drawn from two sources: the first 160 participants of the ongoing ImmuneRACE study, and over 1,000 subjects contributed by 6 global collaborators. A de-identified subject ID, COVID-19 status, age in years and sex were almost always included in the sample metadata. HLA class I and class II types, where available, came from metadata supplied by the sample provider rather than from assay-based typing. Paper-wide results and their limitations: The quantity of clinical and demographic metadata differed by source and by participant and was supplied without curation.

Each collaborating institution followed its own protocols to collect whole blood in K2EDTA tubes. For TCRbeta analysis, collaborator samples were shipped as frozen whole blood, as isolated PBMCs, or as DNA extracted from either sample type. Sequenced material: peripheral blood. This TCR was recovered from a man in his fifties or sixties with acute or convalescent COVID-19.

The nucleotides are TGTGCCAGCAGAGGCGGACAGGGAGGGTACATTCAGTACTTC. Translated, this is CASRGGQGGYIQYF. The chain couples TRBV27 to TRBJ2-4; TRBD1 might be the D gene, on 8 matching bases. According to the germline V gene (reference sequence), CDR1 reads MNHEY and CDR2 reads SMNVEV. Reading from cysteine to phenylalanine, the CDR3 counts 14 amino acids. Only the CDR3 portion is preserved as DNA: 42 bases, with reading frame beginning at the first base. V loses 6 bases of germline sequence and J loses 8 bases, and the interval between the two ends is 17 bases.